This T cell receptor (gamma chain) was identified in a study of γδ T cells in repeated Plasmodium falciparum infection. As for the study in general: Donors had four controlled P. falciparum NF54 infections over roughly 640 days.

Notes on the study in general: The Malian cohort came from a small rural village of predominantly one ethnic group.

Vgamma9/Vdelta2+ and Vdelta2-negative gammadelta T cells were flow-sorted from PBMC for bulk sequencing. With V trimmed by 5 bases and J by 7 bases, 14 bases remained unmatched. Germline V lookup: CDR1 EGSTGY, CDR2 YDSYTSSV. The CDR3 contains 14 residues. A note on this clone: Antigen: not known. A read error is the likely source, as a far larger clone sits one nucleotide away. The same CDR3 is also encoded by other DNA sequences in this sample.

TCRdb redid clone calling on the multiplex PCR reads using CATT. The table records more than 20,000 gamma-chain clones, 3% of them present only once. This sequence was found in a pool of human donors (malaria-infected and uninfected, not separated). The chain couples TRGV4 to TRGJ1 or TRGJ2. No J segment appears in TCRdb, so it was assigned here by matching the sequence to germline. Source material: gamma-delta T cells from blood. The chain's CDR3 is CATWAPVGGYKKLF. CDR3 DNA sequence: TGTGCCACCTGGGCCCCGGTGGGAGGCTATAAGAAACTCTTT.